The clone carrying this TCR beta chain was found once. PCR used 60 Vbeta primers and 13 Jbeta primers. Assay: immunoSEQ multiplex PCR; the TCRdb copy retains only in-frame clones and omits some. The repertoire consists of approximately 76,000 clones, with over 65% occurring once and the leading ten covering about 16%. These data come from a study of cytomegalovirus exposure and HLA in healthy donors. This CDR3 contains 13 residues. V dropped 5 bases and J dropped 6; count of bases not matched to a gene: 4. Germline V lookup: CDR1 SEHNR, CDR2 FQNEAQ (reference sequence). The chain carries TRBV7-9 and TRBJ2-1; TRBD1 matches 7 bases. The specimen was PBMCs. The receptor was derived from a woman aged 40 to 50 in good health and CMV-seropositive. As DNA, the CDR3 is TGTGCCAGCAGCCAGGGACAGCCCAATGAGCAGTTCTTC. Translated, it gives CASSQGQPNEQFF.